A single sample gave rise to the 6 T cell receptor beta chains below, sequenced in a study of CD8+CD57+ T cells in acquired aplastic anemia. Genomic DNA, the template, was used for profiling of the TCR beta VDJ and CDR3. TCRdb ran MiXCR on the reads and lists one entry per CDR3 protein. Of 150,000 to 200,000 distinct CDR3 sequences in the sample, roughly 40% were seen once. Sequencing was done on a sample of sorted CD4+, CD8+, or CD8+CD57+ T cells (not recorded which) from PBMCs. These receptors were collected from a human donor in good health.

V usage is TRBV4-3 and J usage is TRBJ1-5; TRBD1 might be the D (5 bases). This CDR3 has 15 residues. Germline-derived CDR1 and CDR2 are LGHNA and YSLEER. V dropped 0 bases and J dropped 9 bases, with 15 bases sitting between them. The CDR3 nucleotides read TGCGCCAGCAGCCAAGATGGGGCCGTCGGGCGGCCCCAGCATTTT. Translation gives CASSQDGAVGRPQHF.

The sample holds many counts of this clonotype. The chain uses TRBV10-3 and TRBJ1-6, with D uncertain. CDR1 is ENHRY and CDR2 is SYGVKD in the germline V gene. The ends were cut back, 6 bases at V and 7 bases at J, with 10 bases in the middle. The CDR3 has 13 amino acids. This chain's CDR3 is CAIRVVENSPLHF. CDR3 sequence (DNA): TGTGCCATCAGGGTCGTTGAGAATTCACCCCTCCACTTT.

The chain combines TRBV7-6 with TRBJ2-5; D unclear. CDR1 and CDR2 (germline): SGHVS, FNYEAQ. This CDR3 is 12 amino acids long. Trimming left V 1 base short and J 5 bases short, with 5 bases between. The CDR3 loop reads CASSLGEETQYF. The CDR3, as DNA: TGTGCCAGCAGCTTAGGAGAGGAGACCCAGTACTTC.

This clonotype was observed many times. The V gene is TRBV7-9, the J gene TRBJ2-7; 7 bases are a match to TRBD1. The trim removed 4 bases at V and 1 base at J, leaving 4 bases unmatched. Looked up from germline, CDR1 is SEHNR and CDR2 is FQNEAQ (reference sequence). This CDR3 has 14 residues. The CDR3, as DNA: TGTGCCAGCAGCTCGGACAGGCTATCCTACGAGCAGTACTTC. Translation gives CASSSDRLSYEQYF. Full variable domain (outside the CDR3, taken from reference TRBV7-9 and TRBJ2-7): DTGVSQNPRHKITKRGQNVTFRCDPISEHNRLYWYRQTLGQGPEFLTYFQNEAQLEKSRLLSDRFSAERPKGSFSTLEIQRTEQGDSAMYLCASSSDRLSYEQYFGPGTRLTVT.

This rearrangement joins TRBV10-1 to TRBJ1-1; D call uncertain. The CDR3 runs to 13 residues. With 6 bases removed from V and 0 bases from J, the gap between germline ends came to 8 bases. The germline gives CDR1 WNHNN, CDR2 SYGVQD (reference sequence). The CDR3 reads CASSRLLNTEAFF. CDR3 nucleotide sequence: TGCGCCAGCAGCAGGTTGTTGAACACTGAAGCTTTCTTT.

There are many counts of this clonotype. V is TRBV7-3 and J is TRBJ2-2, with 7 nucleotides matching TRBD2. The germline V gene encodes CDR1 SGHTA and CDR2 FQGTGA. The V gene end was trimmed by 10 bases and the J gene end by 5 bases; junction bases not matched to a gene: 7. The CDR3 runs to 13 residues. The chain's CDR3 is CATGAGVTGELFF. CDR3 nucleotides: TGTGCCACCGGGGCGGGAGTAACCGGGGAGCTGTTTTTT.